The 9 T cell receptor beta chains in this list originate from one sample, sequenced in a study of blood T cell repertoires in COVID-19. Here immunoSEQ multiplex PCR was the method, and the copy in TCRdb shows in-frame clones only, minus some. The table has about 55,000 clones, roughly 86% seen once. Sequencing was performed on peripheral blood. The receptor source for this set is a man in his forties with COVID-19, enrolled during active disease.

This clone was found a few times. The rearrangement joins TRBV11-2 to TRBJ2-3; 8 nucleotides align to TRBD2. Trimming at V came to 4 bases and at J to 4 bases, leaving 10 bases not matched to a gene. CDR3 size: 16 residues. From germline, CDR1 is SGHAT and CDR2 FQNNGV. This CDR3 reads CASSSNIAGRADTQYF. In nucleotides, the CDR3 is TGTGCCAGCAGCTCTAATATAGCGGGGCGAGCAGATACGCAGTATTTT.

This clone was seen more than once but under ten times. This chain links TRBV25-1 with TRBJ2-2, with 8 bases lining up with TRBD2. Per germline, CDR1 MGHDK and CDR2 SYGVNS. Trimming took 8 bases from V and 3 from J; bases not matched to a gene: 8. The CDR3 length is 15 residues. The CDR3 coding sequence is TGTGCCAGCGCGGGGGGCCCCCGAGACACCGGGGAGCTGTTTTTT. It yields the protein CASAGGPRDTGELFF. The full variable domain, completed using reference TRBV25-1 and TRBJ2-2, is EADIYQTPRYLVIGTGKKITLECSQTMGHDKMYWYQQDPGMELHLIHYSYGVNSTEKGDLSSESTVSRIRTEHFPLTLESARPSHTSQYLCASAGGPRDTGELFFGEGSRLTVL.

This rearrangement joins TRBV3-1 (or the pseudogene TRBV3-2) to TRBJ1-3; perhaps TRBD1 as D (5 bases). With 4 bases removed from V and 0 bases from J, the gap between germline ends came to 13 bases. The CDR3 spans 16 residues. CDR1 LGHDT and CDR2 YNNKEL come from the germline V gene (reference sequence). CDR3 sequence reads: CASSPGGVVSGNTIYF. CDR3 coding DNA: TGTGCCAGCAGCCCCGGGGGAGTGGTCTCTGGAAACACCATATATTTT.

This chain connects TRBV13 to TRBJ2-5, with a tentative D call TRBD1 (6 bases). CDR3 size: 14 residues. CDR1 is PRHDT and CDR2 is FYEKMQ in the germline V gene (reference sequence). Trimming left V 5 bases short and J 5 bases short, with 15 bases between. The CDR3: CASSRAGRGETQYF. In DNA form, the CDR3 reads TGTGCCAGCAGCCGAGCAGGCAGGGGCGAGACCCAGTACTTC.

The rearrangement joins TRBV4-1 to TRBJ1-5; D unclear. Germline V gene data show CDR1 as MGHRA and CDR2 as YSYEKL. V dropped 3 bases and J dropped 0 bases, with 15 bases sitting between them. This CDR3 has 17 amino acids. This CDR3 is CASSQSSLGFSNQPQHF. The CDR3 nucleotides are TGCGCCAGCAGCCAGAGCTCACTAGGGTTTAGCAATCAGCCCCAGCATTTT.

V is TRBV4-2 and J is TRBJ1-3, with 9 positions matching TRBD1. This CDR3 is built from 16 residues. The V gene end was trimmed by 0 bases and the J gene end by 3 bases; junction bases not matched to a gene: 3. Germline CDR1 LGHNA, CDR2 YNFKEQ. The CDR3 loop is CASSQDRQGGGNTIYF. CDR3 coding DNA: TGTGCCAGCAGCCAAGATCGACAGGGGGGTGGAAACACCATATATTTT.

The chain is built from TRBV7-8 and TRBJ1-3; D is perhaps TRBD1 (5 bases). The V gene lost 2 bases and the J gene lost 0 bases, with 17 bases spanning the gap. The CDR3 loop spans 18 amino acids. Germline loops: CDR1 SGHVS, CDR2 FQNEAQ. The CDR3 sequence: CASSLTRPGASSGNTIYF. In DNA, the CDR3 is TGTGCCAGCAGCTTAACTCGGCCTGGGGCCTCCTCTGGAAACACCATATATTTT. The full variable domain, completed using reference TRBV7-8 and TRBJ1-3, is GAGVSQSPRYKVAKRGQDVALRCDPISGHVSLFWYQQALGQGPEFLTYFQNEAQLDKSGLPSDRFFAERPEGSVSTLKIQRTQQEDSAVYLCASSLTRPGASSGNTIYFGEGSWLTVV.

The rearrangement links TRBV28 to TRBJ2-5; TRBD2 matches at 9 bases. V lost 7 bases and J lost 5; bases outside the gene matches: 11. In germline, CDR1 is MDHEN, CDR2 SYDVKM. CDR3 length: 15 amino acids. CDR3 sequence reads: CASNEGTSRRETQYF. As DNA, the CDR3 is TGTGCCAGCAATGAGGGGACTAGCCGGAGGGAGACCCAGTACTTC. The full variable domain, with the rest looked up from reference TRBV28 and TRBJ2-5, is DVKVTQSSRYLVKRTGEKVFLECVQDMDHENMFWYRQDPGLGLRLIYFSYDVKMKEKGDIPEGYSVSREKKERFSLILESASTNQTSMYLCASNEGTSRRETQYFGPGTRLLVL.

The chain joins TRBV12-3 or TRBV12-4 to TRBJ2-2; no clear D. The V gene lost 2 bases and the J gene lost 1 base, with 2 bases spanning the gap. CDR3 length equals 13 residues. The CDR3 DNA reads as TGTGCCAGCAGTTTACAGAACACCGGGGAGCTGTTTTTT. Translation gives CASSLQNTGELFF.